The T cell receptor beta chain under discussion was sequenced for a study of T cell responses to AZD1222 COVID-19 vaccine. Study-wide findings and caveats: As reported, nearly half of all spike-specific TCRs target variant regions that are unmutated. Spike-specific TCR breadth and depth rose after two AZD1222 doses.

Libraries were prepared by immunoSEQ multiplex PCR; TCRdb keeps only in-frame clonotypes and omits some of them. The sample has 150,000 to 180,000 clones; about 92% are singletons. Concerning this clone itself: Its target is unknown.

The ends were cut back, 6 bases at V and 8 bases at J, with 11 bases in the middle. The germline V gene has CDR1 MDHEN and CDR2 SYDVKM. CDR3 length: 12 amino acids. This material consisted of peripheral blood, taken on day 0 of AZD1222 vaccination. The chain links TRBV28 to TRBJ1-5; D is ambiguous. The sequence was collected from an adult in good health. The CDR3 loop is CASRVVGEPQHF. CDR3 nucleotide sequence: TGTGCCAGCAGGGTTGTCGGGGAGCCCCAGCATTTT.